Listed below are T cell receptor beta chains from one sample, sequenced in a study of T cells in Graves' hyperthyroidism and ophthalmopathy. TCRdb ran MiXCR on the multiplex PCR reads and lists one entry per CDR3 protein. Of hundreds of thousands of distinct CDR3 sequences listed, around 20% were seen once; the top ten hold under 35%. Sequences were obtained from blood. Receptors originate from a man younger than 40 with Graves' ophthalmopathy. The CDR3 runs from the conserved cysteine through the conserved F or W. The D gene is left open where the match is weak. The listing skips clone size in some rows; elsewhere it reads once, few, many or a size class.

clone size	V gene	D gene	J gene	CDR3 DNA	CDR3 protein
many	TRBV7-9	TRBD1	TRBJ1-5	TGTGCCAGCAGCCCCGGACAGGGTCAGCCCCAGCATTTT	CASSPGQGQPQHF
-	TRBV20-1	TRBD2	TRBJ2-2	TGCAGTGCCAGCTCCGCGGGAGTGGATCCCGGGGAGCTGTTTTTT	CSASSAGVDPGELFF
-	TRBV5-1	-	TRBJ2-1	TGCGCCAGTACGAACGGGGTGAATGAGCAGTTCTTC	CASTNGVNEQFF
-	TRBV6-5	-	TRBJ2-2	TGTGCCAGCAGTTACTCTCCCAGCAACACCGGGGAGCTGTTTTTT	CASSYSPSNTGELFF
-	TRBV2	-	TRBJ2-5	TGTGCCAGTGGGGATCTAAGGGAGACCCAGTACTTC	CASGDLRETQYF
once	TRBV9	TRBD1	TRBJ1-2	TGTGCCAGCAGCGTAGAGGGACAGGGTAGTGGCTACACCTTC	CASSVEGQGSGYTF
-	TRBV29-1	-	TRBJ1-2	TGCAGCGTTGATTCCGACGGAGCCTATGGAGGCTACACCTTC	CSVDSDGAYGGYTF
few	TRBV20-1	-	TRBJ2-1	TGCAGTGCCGAACCCATAAGCGGGCTCTCCTACAATGAGCAGTTCTTC	CSAEPISGLSYNEQFF
-	TRBV6-1	TRBD1	TRBJ1-4	TGTGCCAGCAGTGAACCCGGACAGGGGAAGGCAAAACTGTTTTTT	CASSEPGQGKAKLFF
few	TRBV28	-	TRBJ1-2	TGTGCCAGCAGTTTCTCCGGCGGGCCCTATGGCTACACCTTC	CASSFSGGPYGYTF
many	TRBV2	TRBD2	TRBJ2-1	TGTGCCAGCAGTCTGGTGACTAGCAGAACCTACAATGAGCAGTTCTTC	CASSLVTSRTYNEQFF
-	TRBV15	-	TRBJ2-5	TGTGCCACCAGCAGAACCCTGACTACGTACCAAGAGACCCAGTACTTC	CATSRTLTTYQETQYF
many	TRBV2	TRBD2	TRBJ2-2	TGTGCCAGCAGTTACACCCGACTAGCGGGAGCCTCCGGGGAGCTGTTTTTT	CASSYTRLAGASGELFF
-	TRBV20-1	-	TRBJ2-7	TGCAGTGCCCCCAGGGGTTACTCCTACGAGCAGTACTTC	CSAPRGYSYEQYF
few	TRBV24-1	TRBD1	TRBJ2-3	TGTGCCACCAGTGATCCGCAGGGGGCAGGAGGCACAGATACGCAGTATTTT	CATSDPQGAGGTDTQYF
few	TRBV4-1	TRBD2	TRBJ2-7	TGCGCCAGCAGCCAAGAAGGCAGCGGGAACCACGAGCAGTACTTC	CASSQEGSGNHEQYF
few	TRBV10-3	TRBD1	TRBJ1-2	TGTGCCATCAGCGGGACAGGTTATGGCTACACCTTC	CAISGTGYGYTF
many	TRBV3-1	TRBD2	TRBJ2-2	TGTGCCAGCAGCCCACTAGCGGGAGGGACCGGGGAGCTGTTTTTT	CASSPLAGGTGELFF
few	TRBV7-9	TRBD2	TRBJ2-7	TGTGCCAGCAGCCGCGGGGGGGGGGAGAGTAGGTCCTACGAGCAGTACTTC	CASSRGGGESRSYEQYF
-	TRBV9	TRBD2	TRBJ2-1	TGTGCCAGCAGCGCGCCGACTAGCGGGAGGACCAGCTCCTACAATGAGCAGTTCTTC	CASSAPTSGRTSSYNEQFF
-	TRBV3-1	-	TRBJ1-1	TGTGCCAGCAGCCAGGAAGGGAGGGGGAACACTGAAGCTTTCTTT	CASSQEGRGNTEAFF
-	TRBV20-1	-	TRBJ1-5	TGCAGTGCTAGTAGAGGACAGTTGAATCAGCCCCAGCATTTT	CSASRGQLNQPQHF